The entry below gives a single T cell receptor (beta chain) sequence along with its context. The target antigen is unknown. This specimen comes from a study of human thymus T cells. The method was immunoSEQ multiplex PCR; TCRdb's version includes in-frame clones alone and lacks a portion of them. Of 100,000 to 150,000 clones in the sample, just under 95% were seen once. Overall study results and limits: Unrelated people showed highly overlapping thymic repertoires, related research reported.

V dropped 4 bases and J dropped 4 bases, with 16 bases sitting between them. The CDR3 contains 16 residues. Looked up from germline, CDR1 is SEHNR and CDR2 is FQNEAQ (reference sequence). The thymus was resected at corrective cardiac surgery. The donor group consisted of healthy Finnish infants who were having corrective surgery for congenital heart defects. Sequences were obtained from thymus tissue. The J gene is TRBJ2-2, the V gene TRBV7-9; D remains unclear. The sequence came from a boy under three years old with a congenital heart defect but otherwise immunologically healthy. CDR3 nucleotides: TGTGCCAGCAGCTATTGGAAAAGTTGGCGCACCGGGGAGCTGTTTTTT. Protein product: CASSYWKSWRTGELFF.